This is a list of T cell receptor beta chains from one sample in a study of CD8+ T cells in alopecia areata. Repertoires were generated with immunoSEQ multiplex PCR, while TCRdb's copy carries only in-frame clones and drops some. Of roughly 110,000 clones in the sample, roughly 84% were seen once. The sample consisted of CD8+ T cells sorted from blood, taken at week 24, from a patient treated with tofacitinib. These receptors came from a human donor with alopecia areata. Both conserved end residues are part of each CDR3. The order of the fields is clone size, V gene, J gene, D gene, CDR3 length, CDR3 DNA, CDR3 protein. D genes are given only for firm matches. The size of a clone is reported for some rows only, either as once, few or many, or as a class for expanded clones.

clone_size: -; v_call: TRBV7-6; j_call: TRBJ2-7; d_call: TRBD2; cdr3_length: 18; cdr3_nt: TGTGCCAGCAGCGGACTCGGGACTAGCGGGGACCCTCGCTACGAGCAGTACTTC; cdr3_aa: CASSGLGTSGDPRYEQYF
clone_size: once; v_call: TRBV29-1; j_call: TRBJ2-5; d_call: -; cdr3_length: 15; cdr3_nt: TGCAGCGTTGAACTGGGAGGAGGTTTCCAAGAGACCCAGTACTTC; cdr3_aa: CSVELGGGFQETQYF
clone_size: -; v_call: TRBV5-1; j_call: TRBJ2-7; d_call: -; cdr3_length: 13; cdr3_nt: TGCGCCAGCAGCTTGGGAGGTCGGCCCGAGCAGTACTTC; cdr3_aa: CASSLGGRPEQYF
clone_size: -; v_call: TRBV18; j_call: TRBJ2-7; d_call: TRBD2; cdr3_length: 14; cdr3_nt: TGTGCCAGCTCACCGCGGGACTACTCCTACGAGCAGTACTTC; cdr3_aa: CASSPRDYSYEQYF
clone_size: -; v_call: TRBV6-5; j_call: TRBJ2-5; d_call: TRBD1; cdr3_length: 15; cdr3_nt: TGTGCCAGCAGTTCCCGACAGGGGGGATTGGGGACCCAGTACTTC; cdr3_aa: CASSSRQGGLGTQYF
clone_size: -; v_call: TRBV6-5; j_call: TRBJ2-1; d_call: -; cdr3_length: 15; cdr3_nt: TGTGCCAGCAGCGAGGGGCCAGGGCCCCACAATGAGCAGTTCTTC; cdr3_aa: CASSEGPGPHNEQFF
clone_size: -; v_call: TRBV5-1; j_call: TRBJ2-3; d_call: -; cdr3_length: 12; cdr3_nt: TGCGCCAGCCCACACATAGGTGATACGCAGTATTTT; cdr3_aa: CASPHIGDTQYF
clone_size: -; v_call: TRBV4-2; j_call: TRBJ2-3; d_call: -; cdr3_length: 17; cdr3_nt: TGTGCCAGCAGCCAAGAGTCATCGGGGGGCGGGTCATACACGCAGTATTTT; cdr3_aa: CASSQESSGGGSYTQYF
clone_size: -; v_call: TRBV11-3; j_call: TRBJ2-7; d_call: -; cdr3_length: 13; cdr3_nt: TGTGCCAGCAGCTTAGAACCAACCTACGAGCAGTACTTC; cdr3_aa: CASSLEPTYEQYF
clone_size: once; v_call: TRBV12-5; j_call: TRBJ2-3; d_call: TRBD2; cdr3_length: 17; cdr3_nt: TGTGCTAGTGGTTTGGGGACTAGCGGGGGGACCACAGATACGCAGTATTTT; cdr3_aa: CASGLGTSGGTTDTQYF
clone_size: -; v_call: TRBV29-1; j_call: TRBJ2-7; d_call: TRBD1; cdr3_length: 14; cdr3_nt: TGCAGCGTTGTAGGGACAGGGCGAATCTACGAGCAGTACTTC; cdr3_aa: CSVVGTGRIYEQYF
clone_size: -; v_call: TRBV7-7; j_call: TRBJ2-7; d_call: TRBD1; cdr3_length: 14; cdr3_nt: TGTGCTAGCAGCCCTGGACAGGTGGGCTACGAGCAGTACTTC; cdr3_aa: CASSPGQVGYEQYF
clone_size: -; v_call: TRBV29-1; j_call: TRBJ2-1; d_call: -; cdr3_length: 13; cdr3_nt: TGCAGCGTGGACCTTATTAGTGCGAATGAGCAGTTCTTC; cdr3_aa: CSVDLISANEQFF
clone_size: -; v_call: TRBV7-9; j_call: TRBJ2-5; d_call: -; cdr3_length: 12; cdr3_nt: TGTGCCAGCAGCCAACCCCCCAGGGAGCAGTACTTC; cdr3_aa: CASSQPPREQYF
clone_size: -; v_call: TRBV4-3; j_call: TRBJ1-6; d_call: -; cdr3_length: 17; cdr3_nt: TGCGCCAGCAGCCAAGATGGGCAGGGTCTTAGCAATTCACCCCTCCACTTT; cdr3_aa: CASSQDGQGLSNSPLHF
clone_size: -; v_call: TRBV4-3; j_call: TRBJ2-3; d_call: TRBD1; cdr3_length: 16; cdr3_nt: TGCGCCAGCAGCAGGGGGCCCGGGGAAAGCACAGATACGCAGTATTTT; cdr3_aa: CASSRGPGESTDTQYF
clone_size: -; v_call: TRBV18; j_call: TRBJ2-3; d_call: TRBD1; cdr3_length: 14; cdr3_nt: TGTGCCAGCTCAACCGGGACAGGTTACGATACGCAGTATTTT; cdr3_aa: CASSTGTGYDTQYF
clone_size: once; v_call: TRBV2; j_call: TRBJ2-7; d_call: -; cdr3_length: 15; cdr3_nt: TGTGCCAGCAGTGAACGGGACGGTATTTGGTACGAGCAGTACTTC; cdr3_aa: CASSERDGIWYEQYF
clone_size: -; v_call: TRBV13; j_call: TRBJ1-2; d_call: -; cdr3_length: 14; cdr3_nt: TGTGCCAGCAGCTTAGGGACCGGCCAGAATGGCTACACCTTC; cdr3_aa: CASSLGTGQNGYTF
clone_size: -; v_call: TRBV19; j_call: TRBJ2-2; d_call: -; cdr3_length: 13; cdr3_nt: TGTGCCAGTAGATGGAGTAACGCCGGGGAGCTGTTTTTT; cdr3_aa: CASRWSNAGELFF
clone_size: -; v_call: TRBV6-5; j_call: TRBJ2-7; d_call: -; cdr3_length: 13; cdr3_nt: TGTGCCAGCTGCGAACTAGATAGGTACGAGCAGTACTTC; cdr3_aa: CASCELDRYEQYF
clone_size: few; v_call: TRBV14; j_call: TRBJ1-4; d_call: -; cdr3_length: 12; cdr3_nt: TGTGCCAGCAGCGAGTGGAGCGAAAAACTGTTTTTT; cdr3_aa: CASSEWSEKLFF
clone_size: -; v_call: TRBV9; j_call: TRBJ2-2; d_call: -; cdr3_length: 16; cdr3_nt: TGTGCCAGCAGCGTAGGTGGCAGGGGCGTATCCGGGGAGCTGTTTTTT; cdr3_aa: CASSVGGRGVSGELFF
clone_size: few; v_call: TRBV4-1; j_call: TRBJ2-5; d_call: TRBD1; cdr3_length: 16; cdr3_nt: TGCGCCAGCAGCCAAGAGACAGGGGGGCAGAAAGGGGCCCAGTACTTC; cdr3_aa: CASSQETGGQKGAQYF
clone_size: -; v_call: TRBV4-1; j_call: TRBJ2-5; d_call: -; cdr3_length: 15; cdr3_nt: TGCGCCAGCAGCCAACTACTGAGGGGGGCGGAGACCCAGTACTTC; cdr3_aa: CASSQLLRGAETQYF
clone_size: -; v_call: TRBV19; j_call: TRBJ1-5; d_call: TRBD1; cdr3_length: 16; cdr3_nt: TGTGCCAGTAGTGCACCGGGACAGGGGTTCAATCAGCCCCAGCATTTT; cdr3_aa: CASSAPGQGFNQPQHF
clone_size: -; v_call: TRBV4-3; j_call: TRBJ1-1; d_call: -; cdr3_length: 13; cdr3_nt: TGCGCCAGCAGCCAGGGCGTGAACACTGAAGCTTTCTTT; cdr3_aa: CASSQGVNTEAFF
clone_size: few; v_call: TRBV4-2; j_call: TRBJ2-7; d_call: TRBD2; cdr3_length: 17; cdr3_nt: TGTGCCAGCAGCCAAGAAGGGAGCGGGGGGGGATCCTACGAGCAGTACTTC; cdr3_aa: CASSQEGSGGGSYEQYF
clone_size: -; v_call: TRBV7-9; j_call: TRBJ1-6; d_call: TRBD1; cdr3_length: 16; cdr3_nt: TGTGCCAGCAGCTTCCCCGACAGGGGACTGAATTCACCCCTCCACTTT; cdr3_aa: CASSFPDRGLNSPLHF
clone_size: -; v_call: TRBV7-2; j_call: TRBJ2-1; d_call: -; cdr3_length: 16; cdr3_nt: TGTGCCAGCAGCTTAGCGGAGGGACTCGACTACAATGAGCAGTTCTTC; cdr3_aa: CASSLAEGLDYNEQFF
clone_size: -; v_call: TRBV13; j_call: TRBJ1-2; d_call: -; cdr3_length: 12; cdr3_nt: TGTGCCAGCAGCTTAGGGGTTGTGGGCTACACCTTC; cdr3_aa: CASSLGVVGYTF
clone_size: -; v_call: TRBV7-2; j_call: TRBJ1-1; d_call: -; cdr3_length: 19; cdr3_nt: TGTGCCAGCAGCTTAGGAGGGTTTCGGGCACAAGTGTTATTCACTGAAGCTTTCTTT; cdr3_aa: CASSLGGFRAQVLFTEAFF
clone_size: -; v_call: TRBV27; j_call: TRBJ2-3; d_call: -; cdr3_length: 15; cdr3_nt: TGTGCCAGCAGTTCCTATCGAACGGGGGCAGATACGCAGTATTTT; cdr3_aa: CASSSYRTGADTQYF
clone_size: -; v_call: TRBV11-2; j_call: TRBJ1-2; d_call: -; cdr3_length: 16; cdr3_nt: TGTGCCAGCAGCTTCGAAACCGGAGTAGTAATATACGGCTACACCTTC; cdr3_aa: CASSFETGVVIYGYTF
clone_size: -; v_call: TRBV2; j_call: TRBJ2-7; d_call: TRBD2; cdr3_length: 14; cdr3_nt: TGTGCCAGCAGTGAACTAGCGGGAAACTACGAGCAGTACTTC; cdr3_aa: CASSELAGNYEQYF
clone_size: -; v_call: TRBV10-2; j_call: TRBJ1-2; d_call: -; cdr3_length: 13; cdr3_nt: TGCGCCAGCAGTGATGGCAGGGCGAATGGCTACACCTTC; cdr3_aa: CASSDGRANGYTF